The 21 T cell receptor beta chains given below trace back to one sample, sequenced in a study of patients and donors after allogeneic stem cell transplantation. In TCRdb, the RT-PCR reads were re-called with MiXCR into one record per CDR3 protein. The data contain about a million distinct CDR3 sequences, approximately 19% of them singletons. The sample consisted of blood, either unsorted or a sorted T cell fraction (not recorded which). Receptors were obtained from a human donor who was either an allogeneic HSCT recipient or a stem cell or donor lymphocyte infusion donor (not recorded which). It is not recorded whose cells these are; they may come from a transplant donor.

The CDR3 nucleotides are TGTGCCAGCAGTCAACCGGCCCCCTACAATGAGCAGTTCTTC. It translates to CASSQPAPYNEQFF. V usage is TRBV3-1 and J usage is TRBJ2-1; D not certain. With 6 bases removed from V and 2 bases from J, the gap between germline ends came to 11 bases. The CDR3 is made up of 14 amino acids. Looked up from germline, CDR1 is LGHDT and CDR2 is YNNKEL (reference sequence).

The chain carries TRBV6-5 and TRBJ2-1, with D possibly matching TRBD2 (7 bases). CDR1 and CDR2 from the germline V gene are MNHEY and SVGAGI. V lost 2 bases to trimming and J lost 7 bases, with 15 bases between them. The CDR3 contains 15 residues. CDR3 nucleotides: TGTGCCAGCAGTTACCGAGGGGGGGCCGGGAATGAGCAGTTCTTC. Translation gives CASSYRGGAGNEQFF.

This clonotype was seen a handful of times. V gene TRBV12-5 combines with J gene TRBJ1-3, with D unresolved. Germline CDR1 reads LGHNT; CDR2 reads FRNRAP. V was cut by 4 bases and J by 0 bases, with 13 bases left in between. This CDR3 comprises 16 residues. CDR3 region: CASGSFKGLSGNTIYF. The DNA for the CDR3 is TGTGCTAGTGGTTCCTTTAAGGGTCTCTCTGGAAACACCATATATTTT. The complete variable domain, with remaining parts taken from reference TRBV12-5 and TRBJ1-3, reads DARVTQTPRHKVTEMGQEVTMRCQPILGHNTVFWYRQTMMQGLELLAYFRNRAPLDDSGMPKDRFSAEMPDATLATLKIQPSEPRDSAVYFCASGSFKGLSGNTIYFGEGSWLTVV.

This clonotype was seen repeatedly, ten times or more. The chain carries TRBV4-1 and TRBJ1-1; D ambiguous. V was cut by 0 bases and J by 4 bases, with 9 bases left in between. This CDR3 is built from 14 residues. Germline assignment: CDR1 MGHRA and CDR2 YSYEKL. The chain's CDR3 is CASSQDLLVTEAFF. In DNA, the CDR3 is TGCGCCAGCAGCCAAGATTTATTGGTCACTGAAGCTTTCTTT.

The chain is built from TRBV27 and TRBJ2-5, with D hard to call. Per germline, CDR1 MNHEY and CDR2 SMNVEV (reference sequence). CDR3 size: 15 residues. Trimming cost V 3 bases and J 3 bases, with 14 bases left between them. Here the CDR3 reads CASSFTWDIKETQYF. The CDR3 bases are TGTGCCAGCAGTTTCACCTGGGATATCAAAGAGACCCAGTACTTC.

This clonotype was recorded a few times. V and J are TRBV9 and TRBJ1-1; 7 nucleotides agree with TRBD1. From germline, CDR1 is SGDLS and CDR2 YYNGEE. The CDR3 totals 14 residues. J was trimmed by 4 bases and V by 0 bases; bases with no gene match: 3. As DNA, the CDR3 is TGTGCCAGCAGCGTAGAGGGACAGCTCACTGAAGCTTTCTTT. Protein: CASSVEGQLTEAFF.

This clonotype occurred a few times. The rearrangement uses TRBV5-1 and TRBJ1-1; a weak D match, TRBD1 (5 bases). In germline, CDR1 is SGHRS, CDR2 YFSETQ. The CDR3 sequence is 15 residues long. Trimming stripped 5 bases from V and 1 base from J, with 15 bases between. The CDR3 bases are TGCGCCAGCAGTTGGAGCAGGGACGGGAACACTGAAGCTTTCTTT. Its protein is CASSWSRDGNTEAFF.

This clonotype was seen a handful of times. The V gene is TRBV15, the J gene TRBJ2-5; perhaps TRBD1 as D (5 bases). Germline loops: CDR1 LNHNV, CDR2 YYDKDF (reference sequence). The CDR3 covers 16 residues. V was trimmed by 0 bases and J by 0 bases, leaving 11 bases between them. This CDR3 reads CATSRDKAGHQETQYF. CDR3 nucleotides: TGTGCCACCAGCAGAGATAAAGCAGGGCACCAAGAGACCCAGTACTTC.

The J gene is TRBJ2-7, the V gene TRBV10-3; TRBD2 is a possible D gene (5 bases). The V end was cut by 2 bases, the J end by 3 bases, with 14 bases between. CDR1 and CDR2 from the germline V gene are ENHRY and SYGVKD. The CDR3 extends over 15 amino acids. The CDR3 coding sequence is TGTGCCATCAGTGAGCCCCTTGGTGCGGGCTACGAGCAGTACTTC. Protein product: CAISEPLGAGYEQYF.

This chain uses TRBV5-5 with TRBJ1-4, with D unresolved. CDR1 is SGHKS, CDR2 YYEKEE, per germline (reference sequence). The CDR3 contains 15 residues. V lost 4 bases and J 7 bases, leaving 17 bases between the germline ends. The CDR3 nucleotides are TGTGCCAGCAGCCAAGCCACGGGGTTGGGTGAAAAACTGTTTTTT. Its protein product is CASSQATGLGEKLFF.

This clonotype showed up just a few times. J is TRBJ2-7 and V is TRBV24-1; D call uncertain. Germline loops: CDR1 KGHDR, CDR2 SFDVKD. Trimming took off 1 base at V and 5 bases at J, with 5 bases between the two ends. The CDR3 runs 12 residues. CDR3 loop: CATSDFRDEQYF. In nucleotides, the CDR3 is TGTGCCACCAGTGATTTTAGGGACGAGCAGTACTTC.

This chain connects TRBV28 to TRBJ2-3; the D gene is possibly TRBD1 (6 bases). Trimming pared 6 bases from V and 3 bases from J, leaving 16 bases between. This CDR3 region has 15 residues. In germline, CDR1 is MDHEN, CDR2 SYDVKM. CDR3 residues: CASRRRDIETDTQYF. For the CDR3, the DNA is TGTGCCAGCAGACGACGGGACATAGAAACAGATACGCAGTATTTT.

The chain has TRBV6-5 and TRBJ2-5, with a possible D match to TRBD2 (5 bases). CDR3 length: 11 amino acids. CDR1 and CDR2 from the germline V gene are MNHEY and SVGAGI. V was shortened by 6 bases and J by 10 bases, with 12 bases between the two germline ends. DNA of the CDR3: TGTGCCAGCAGCTTGAGCGGCCTCCAGTACTTC. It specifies CASSLSGLQYF.

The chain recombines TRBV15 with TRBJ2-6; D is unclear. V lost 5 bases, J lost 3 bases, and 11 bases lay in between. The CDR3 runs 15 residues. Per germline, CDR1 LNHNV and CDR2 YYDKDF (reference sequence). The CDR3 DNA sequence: TGTGCCACCAGCGCCCGACGAGATGGGGCCAACGTCCTGACTTTC. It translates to CATSARRDGANVLTF.

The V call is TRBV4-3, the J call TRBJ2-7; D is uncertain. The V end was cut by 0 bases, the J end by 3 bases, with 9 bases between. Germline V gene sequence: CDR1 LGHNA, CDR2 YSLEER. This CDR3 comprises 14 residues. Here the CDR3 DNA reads TGCGCCAGCAGCCAAGATCGAACTCACTACGAGCAGTACTTC. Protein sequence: CASSQDRTHYEQYF.

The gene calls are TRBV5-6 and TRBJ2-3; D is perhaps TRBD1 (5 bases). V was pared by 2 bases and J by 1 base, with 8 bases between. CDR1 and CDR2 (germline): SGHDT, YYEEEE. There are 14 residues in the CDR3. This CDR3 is CASSFKTGTDTQYF. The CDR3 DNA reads TGTGCCAGCAGCTTTAAGACAGGCACAGATACGCAGTATTTT. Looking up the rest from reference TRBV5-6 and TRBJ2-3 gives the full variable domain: DAGVTQSPTHLIKTRGQQVTLRCSPKSGHDTVSWYQQALGQGPQFIFQYYEEEERQRGNFPDRFSGHQFPNYSSELNVNALLLGDSALYLCASSFKTGTDTQYFGPGTRLTVL.

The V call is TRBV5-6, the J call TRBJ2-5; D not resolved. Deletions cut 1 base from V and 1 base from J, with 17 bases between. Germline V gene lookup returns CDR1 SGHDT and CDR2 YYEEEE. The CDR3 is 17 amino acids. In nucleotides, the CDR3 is TGTGCCAGCAGCTTGAGGGTCATCATGCGCACCCAAGAGACCCAGTACTTC. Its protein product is CASSLRVIMRTQETQYF.

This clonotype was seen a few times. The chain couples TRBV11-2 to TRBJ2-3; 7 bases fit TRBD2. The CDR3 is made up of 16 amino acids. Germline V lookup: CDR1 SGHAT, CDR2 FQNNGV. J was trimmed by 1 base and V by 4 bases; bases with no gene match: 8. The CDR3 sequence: CASSSGGGPGTDTQYF. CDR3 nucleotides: TGTGCCAGCAGCTCGGGCGGGGGTCCGGGCACAGATACGCAGTATTTT.

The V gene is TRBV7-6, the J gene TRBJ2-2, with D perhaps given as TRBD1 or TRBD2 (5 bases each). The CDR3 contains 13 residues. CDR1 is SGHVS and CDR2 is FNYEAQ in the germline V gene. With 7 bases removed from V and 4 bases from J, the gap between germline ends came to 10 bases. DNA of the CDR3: TGTGCCAGCACCGGGACCTCCACCGGGGAGCTGTTTTTT. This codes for CASTGTSTGELFF.

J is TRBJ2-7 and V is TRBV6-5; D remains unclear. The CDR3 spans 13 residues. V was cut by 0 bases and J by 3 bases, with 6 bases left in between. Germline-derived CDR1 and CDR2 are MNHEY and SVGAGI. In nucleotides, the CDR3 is TGTGCCAGCAGTTACTCTGCCAGCTACGAGCAGTACTTC. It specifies CASSYSASYEQYF.

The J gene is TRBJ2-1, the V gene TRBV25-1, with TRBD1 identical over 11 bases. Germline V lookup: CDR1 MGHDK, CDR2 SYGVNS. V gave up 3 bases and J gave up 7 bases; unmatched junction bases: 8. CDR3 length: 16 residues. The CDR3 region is CASSDSGQGALNEQFF. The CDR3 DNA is TGTGCCAGCAGTGACTCCGGACAGGGGGCTTTGAATGAGCAGTTCTTC.